This TCR beta chain came from a study of CD8 T cells in Susac syndrome (dated by TCRdb to between 2018 and 2021). About the full investigation: Among the Susac syndrome patients who were sequenced, clinically active disease was present in six and clinical remission was observed in roughly eight. Susac syndrome patients were therapy-naive, on corticosteroids (some also receiving IVIg), or on IVIg alone at blood withdrawal. Whether CD8+ T cell activation and differentiation in Susac syndrome was antigen driven was tested using repertoire sequencing. General study outcomes and caveats: The CD4+ T cell repertoire of patients with Susac syndrome showed no detectable clonal expansion. The study acknowledged that relatively few individuals were included in the TCR sequencing and HLA analysis.

V trim: 7 bases; J trim: 4 bases; unmatched bases: 6. The CDR3 has 14 amino acids, counting the end cysteine and phenylalanine. Only CDR3 DNA is held: 42 bases, read in frame from base 1. In the case of this clonotype: The antigen this receptor binds is unknown. Base quality data are lacking; no much larger clone is found one base away.

High-throughput TCR beta sequencing profiled peripheral blood CD8+ and CD4+ T cells from healthy donors, Susac syndrome patients and multiple sclerosis patients. The Susac syndrome patients fulfilled recently defined diagnostic criteria for either definite or probable disease. CD8+ TEMRA cells were enriched by FACS, while bulk CD8+ and CD4+ T cells were purified by magnetic negative isolation. Blood was drawn into EDTA tubes, processed within 24 hours, and PBMCs were isolated by density gradient centrifugation. PBMCs intended for TCR sequencing were cryopreserved in liquid nitrogen and thawed later in a water bath at 37 degrees C. A purity of at least 90% was achieved for sorted or isolated CD4+, CD8+ and CD8+ TEMRA cells. RNA was extracted with the RNeasy kit and about 0.5 to 1 ug was reverse transcribed using random hexamers. The immunoSEQ multiplex PCR assay, which covers 54 Vbeta and 13 Jbeta segments, was used to amplify TCR beta CDR3 regions. PCR amplification bias was corrected using a synthetic template baseline for primer optimization and computational correction. The paper's processing steps were these. Reads were annotated to V, D and J genes according to IMGT and were analyzed with immunoSEQ Analyzer, with only productive sequences retained. Clonality was calculated as one minus the Shannon entropy normalized by log2 of the number of productive unique sequences. For each patient and control, public and private clones were evaluated among the 100 most prevalent clones. Clones were defined as Susac-specific if absent from the healthy and MS cohorts, from approximately 1,100 published viral clones and from other ImmuneACCESS disease sequences. In TCRdb, the public reads were trimmed at Q25 with fastp and aligned with MiXCR, with productive beta chains retained. Every CDR3 protein is listed once, alongside the most common genes and DNA of its rows. These V and J calls are TCRdb output, not the study's own analysis. The sample includes about 150,000 distinct CDR3 sequences, with roughly 95% observed a single time. About 0.17% of the sample is in the top ten clones.

The rearrangement joined TRBV12-3 or TRBV12-4 to TRBJ2-2, with TRBD1 matching 7 junction bases. Sequenced input: CD4+ T cells from PBMCs. The source is a human donor with Susac syndrome. The DNA sequence is as follows: TGTGCCAGCACCGGGGACAGCTTCACCGGGGAGCTGTTTTTT. This gives the protein CASTGDSFTGELFF.